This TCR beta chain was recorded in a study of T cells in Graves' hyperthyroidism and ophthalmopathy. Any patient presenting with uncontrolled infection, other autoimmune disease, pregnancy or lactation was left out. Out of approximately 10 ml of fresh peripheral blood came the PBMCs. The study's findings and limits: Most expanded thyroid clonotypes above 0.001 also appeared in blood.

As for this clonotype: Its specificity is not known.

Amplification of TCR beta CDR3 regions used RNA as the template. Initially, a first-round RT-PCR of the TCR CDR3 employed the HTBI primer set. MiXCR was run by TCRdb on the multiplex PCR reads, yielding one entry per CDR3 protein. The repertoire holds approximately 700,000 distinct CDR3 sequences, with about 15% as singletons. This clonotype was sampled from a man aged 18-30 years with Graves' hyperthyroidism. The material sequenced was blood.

The CDR3 region has the DNA TGTGCCAGCAGTTTAAGGAGCGACTCCTACGAGCAGTACTTC. It codes for CASSLRSDSYEQYF. This chain links TRBV3-1 with TRBJ2-7; no firm D call. CDR1 is LGHDT, CDR2 YNNKEL, per germline (reference sequence). This CDR3 region has 14 residues. The ends were cut back, 6 bases at V and 0 bases at J, with 12 bases in the middle.